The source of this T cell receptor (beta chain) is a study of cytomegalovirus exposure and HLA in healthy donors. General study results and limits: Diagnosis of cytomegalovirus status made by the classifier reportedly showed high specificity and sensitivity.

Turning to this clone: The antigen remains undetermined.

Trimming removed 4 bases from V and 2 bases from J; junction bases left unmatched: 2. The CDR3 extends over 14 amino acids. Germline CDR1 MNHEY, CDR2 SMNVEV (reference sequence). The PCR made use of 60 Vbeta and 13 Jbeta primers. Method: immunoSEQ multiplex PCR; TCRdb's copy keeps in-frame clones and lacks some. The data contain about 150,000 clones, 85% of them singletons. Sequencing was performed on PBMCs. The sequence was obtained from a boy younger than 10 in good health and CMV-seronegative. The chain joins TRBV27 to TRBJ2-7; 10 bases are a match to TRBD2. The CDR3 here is CASSSAGGTYEQYF. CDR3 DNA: TGTGCCAGCAGTTCAGCGGGAGGGACCTACGAGCAGTACTTC.